The clone carrying this T cell receptor (beta chain) appeared many times. The antigen is not known. V shed 7 bases and J 5 bases; nucleotides not matched to a gene: 7. The CDR3 runs 13 residues. Per the germline V gene, CDR1 is SQVTM and CDR2 is ANQGSEA. These data come from a study of T cells after yellow fever vaccination. Study-wide findings and caveats: Few clonotypes appeared in both CD4 and CD8 compartments. There was a possibility that FACS-sorted repertoires contained abundant clonotypes contaminating from the bulk population.

MiXCR, run by TCRdb on the 5' RACE reads, gives a single entry per CDR3 protein. The table shows hundreds of thousands of distinct CDR3 sequences, with roughly 13% occurring only once. This receptor was identified in a man aged 25-45 years who received the YFV17D yellow fever vaccine. This chain joins TRBV29-1 and TRBJ2-5; 10 positions match TRBD1. This sample comprised PBMCs, obtained on the day of the yellow fever booster vaccination. The CDR3 sequence: CSASGQGMETQYF. The CDR3 region has the DNA TGCAGCGCCTCGGGACAGGGGATGGAGACCCAGTACTTC.